The present TCR beta chain was sequenced within a study of HIV-infected patients and healthy controls. Study-wide results and limits: With just sixteen HIV-infected individuals processed, the findings' generality was considered strongly limited. Donor HLA types were not determined in the study. Compared with controls, mean Gini indices were significantly raised in HIV-infected repertoires, possibly indicating oligoclonality.

CDR1 is MNHNS, CDR2 SASEGT, per germline. The CDR3 covers 14 residues. Trimming left V 2 bases short and J 5 bases short, with 10 bases between. This clonotype counts as medium-sized. Its specificity is not known. All unsorted peripheral T cells were captured because whole blood was used without fractionation. Around 530 ng RNA was reverse transcribed with alpha and beta constant-region primers. Separate chain-specific third strand synthesis with multiplexing indices produced the alpha and beta libraries. The cDNA received a 5' RACE adapter containing a random hexamer plus an SP2 sequencing primer site. Using its own MiXCR run on the 5' RACE reads, TCRdb lists one record per CDR3 protein. Found here are about 19,000 distinct CDR3 sequences, 7.5% to 9% of them singletons; the top ten hold around 2.5%.

The chain is built from TRBV6-1 and TRBJ2-1; D perhaps matches TRBD1 (6 bases). The sample comprised blood. This clonotype originated in an adult in good health. CDR3 sequence (DNA): TGTGCCAGCAGTGAATCACAGGGCCACAATGAGCAGTTCTTC. Encoded protein: CASSESQGHNEQFF.